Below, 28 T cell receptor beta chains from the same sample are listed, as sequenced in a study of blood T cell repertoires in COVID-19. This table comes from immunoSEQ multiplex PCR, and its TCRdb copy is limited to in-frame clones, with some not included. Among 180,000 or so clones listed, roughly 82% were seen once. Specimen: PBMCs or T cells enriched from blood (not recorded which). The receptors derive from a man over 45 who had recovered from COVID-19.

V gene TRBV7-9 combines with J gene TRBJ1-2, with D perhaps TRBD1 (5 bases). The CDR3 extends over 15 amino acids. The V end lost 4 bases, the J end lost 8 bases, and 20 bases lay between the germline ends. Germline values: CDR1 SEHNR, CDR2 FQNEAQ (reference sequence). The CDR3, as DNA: TGTGCCAGCAGCTCCCGGGACTCTTGGAGGGGAGGCTACACCTTC. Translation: CASSSRDSWRGGYTF.

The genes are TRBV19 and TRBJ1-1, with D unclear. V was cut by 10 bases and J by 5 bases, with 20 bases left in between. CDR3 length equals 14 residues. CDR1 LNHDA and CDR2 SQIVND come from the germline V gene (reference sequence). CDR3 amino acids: CATTRAGGGTEAFF. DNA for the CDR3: TGTGCCACTACTCGGGCCGGCGGAGGGACTGAAGCTTTCTTT.

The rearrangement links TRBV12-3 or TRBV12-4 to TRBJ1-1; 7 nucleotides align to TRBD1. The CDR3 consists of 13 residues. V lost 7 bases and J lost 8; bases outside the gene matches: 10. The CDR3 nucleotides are TGTGCCAGCACCGAACAGGGGACCCCCGAAGCTTTCTTT. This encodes CASTEQGTPEAFF.

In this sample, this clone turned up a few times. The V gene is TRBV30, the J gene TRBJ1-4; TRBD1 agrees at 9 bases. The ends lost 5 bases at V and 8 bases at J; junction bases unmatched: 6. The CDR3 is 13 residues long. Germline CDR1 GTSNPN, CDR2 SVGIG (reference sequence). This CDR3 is CAWATGTGEKLFF. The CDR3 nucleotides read TGTGCCTGGGCCACCGGGACAGGGGAAAAACTGTTTTTT.

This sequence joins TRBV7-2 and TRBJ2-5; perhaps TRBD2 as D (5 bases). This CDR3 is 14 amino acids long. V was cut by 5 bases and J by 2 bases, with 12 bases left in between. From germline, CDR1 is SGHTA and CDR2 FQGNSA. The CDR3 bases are TGTGCCAGCAGCGCCGGGAAAAATCAAGAGACCCAGTACTTC. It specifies CASSAGKNQETQYF.

CDR3 sequence reads: CASSSRQGQETQYF. DNA for the CDR3: TGTGCCAGCAGTTCCAGACAGGGCCAAGAGACCCAGTACTTC. The rearrangement links TRBV28 to TRBJ2-5; 7 nucleotides match TRBD1. Germline lookup yields CDR1 MDHEN and CDR2 SYDVKM. The CDR3 runs to 14 residues. Trimming at V came to 4 bases and at J to 1 base, leaving 3 bases not matched to a gene. The full variable domain, its missing parts supplied by reference TRBV28 and TRBJ2-5, is DVKVTQSSRYLVKRTGEKVFLECVQDMDHENMFWYRQDPGLGLRLIYFSYDVKMKEKGDIPEGYSVSREKKERFSLILESASTNQTSMYLCASSSRQGQETQYFGPGTRLLVL.

The CDR3 here is CAISEYEGTELFF. CDR3 bases: TGTGCCATCAGTGAGTATGAAGGGACTGAACTGTTTTTT. This sequence joins TRBV10-3 and TRBJ1-4; TRBD1 might be the D (5 bases). CDR1 ENHRY and CDR2 SYGVKD come from the germline V gene. Trimming removed 1 base at V and 12 bases at J, with 12 bases between. CDR3 length: 13 amino acids.

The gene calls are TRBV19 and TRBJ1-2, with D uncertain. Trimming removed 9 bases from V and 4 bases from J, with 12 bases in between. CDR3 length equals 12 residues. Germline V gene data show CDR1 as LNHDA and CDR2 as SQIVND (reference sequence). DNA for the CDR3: TGTGCCAGCCTACAGTTTGCCTATGGCTACACCTTC. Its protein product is CASLQFAYGYTF.

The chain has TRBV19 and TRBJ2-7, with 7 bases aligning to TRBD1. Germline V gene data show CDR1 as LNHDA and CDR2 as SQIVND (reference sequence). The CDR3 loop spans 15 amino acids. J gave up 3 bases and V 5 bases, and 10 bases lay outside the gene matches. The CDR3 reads CASSSPFGQDYEQYF. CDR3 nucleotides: TGTGCCAGTAGTTCACCCTTTGGACAGGACTACGAGCAGTACTTC.

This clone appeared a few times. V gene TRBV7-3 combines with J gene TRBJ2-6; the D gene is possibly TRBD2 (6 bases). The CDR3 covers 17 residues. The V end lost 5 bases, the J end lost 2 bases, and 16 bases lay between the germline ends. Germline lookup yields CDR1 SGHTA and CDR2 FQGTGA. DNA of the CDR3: TGTGCCAGCAGCCCCAAAGAGGAGGGGCCTGGGGCCAACGTCCTGACTTTC. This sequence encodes CASSPKEEGPGANVLTF.

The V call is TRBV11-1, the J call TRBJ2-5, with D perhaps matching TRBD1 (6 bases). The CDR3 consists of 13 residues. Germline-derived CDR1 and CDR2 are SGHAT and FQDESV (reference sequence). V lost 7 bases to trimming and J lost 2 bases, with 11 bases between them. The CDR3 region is CASTPGQQETQYF. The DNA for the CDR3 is TGTGCCAGCACCCCGGGACAACAAGAGACCCAGTACTTC.

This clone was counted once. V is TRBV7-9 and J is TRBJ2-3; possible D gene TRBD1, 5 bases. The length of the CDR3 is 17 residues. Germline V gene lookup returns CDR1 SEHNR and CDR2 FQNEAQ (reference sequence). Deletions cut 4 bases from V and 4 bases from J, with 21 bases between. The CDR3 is CASSSLSVGRDADTQYF. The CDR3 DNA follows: TGTGCCAGCAGCTCACTTTCGGTAGGCAGGGATGCAGATACGCAGTATTTT. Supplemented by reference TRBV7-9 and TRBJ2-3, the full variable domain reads DTGVSQNPRHKITKRGQNVTFRCDPISEHNRLYWYRQTLGQGPEFLTYFQNEAQLEKSRLLSDRFSAERPKGSFSTLEIQRTEQGDSAMYLCASSSLSVGRDADTQYFGPGTRLTVL.

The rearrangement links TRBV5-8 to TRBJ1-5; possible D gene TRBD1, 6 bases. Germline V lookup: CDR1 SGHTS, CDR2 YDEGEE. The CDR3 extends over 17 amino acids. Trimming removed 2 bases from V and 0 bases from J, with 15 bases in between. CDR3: CASSFGQGKYSNQPQHF. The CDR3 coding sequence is TGTGCCAGCAGCTTTGGGCAGGGGAAGTATAGCAATCAGCCCCAGCATTTT. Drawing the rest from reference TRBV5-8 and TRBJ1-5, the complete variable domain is EAGVTQSPTHLIKTRGQQATLRCSPISGHTSVYWYQQALGLGLQFLLWYDEGEERNRGNFPPRFSGRQFPNYSSELNVNALELEDSALYLCASSFGQGKYSNQPQHFGDGTRLSIL.

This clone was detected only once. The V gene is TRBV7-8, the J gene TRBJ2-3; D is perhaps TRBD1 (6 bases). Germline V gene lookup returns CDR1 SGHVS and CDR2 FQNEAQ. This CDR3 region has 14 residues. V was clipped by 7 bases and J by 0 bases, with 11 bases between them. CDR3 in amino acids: CASIGTRSTDTQYF. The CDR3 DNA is TGTGCCAGCATAGGGACAAGAAGCACAGATACGCAGTATTTT.

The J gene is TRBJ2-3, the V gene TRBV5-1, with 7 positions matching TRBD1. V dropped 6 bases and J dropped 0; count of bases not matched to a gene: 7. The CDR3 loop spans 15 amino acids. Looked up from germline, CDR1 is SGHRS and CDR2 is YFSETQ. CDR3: CASTKTGLSTDTQYF. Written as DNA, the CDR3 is TGCGCCAGCACCAAGACAGGGCTTAGCACAGATACGCAGTATTTT.

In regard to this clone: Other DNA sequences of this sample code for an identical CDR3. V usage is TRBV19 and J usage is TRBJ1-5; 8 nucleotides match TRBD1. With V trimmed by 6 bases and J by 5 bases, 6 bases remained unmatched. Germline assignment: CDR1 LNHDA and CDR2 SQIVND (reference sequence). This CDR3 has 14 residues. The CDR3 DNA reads TGTGCCAGTAGCCTCCGACAGGGGTATCAGCCCCAGCATTTT. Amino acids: CASSLRQGYQPQHF.

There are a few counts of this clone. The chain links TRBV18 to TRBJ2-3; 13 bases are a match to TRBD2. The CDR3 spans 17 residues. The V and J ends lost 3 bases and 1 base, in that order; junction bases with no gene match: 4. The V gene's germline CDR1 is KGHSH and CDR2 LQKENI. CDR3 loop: CASSPPGLAGGTDTQYF. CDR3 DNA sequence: TGTGCCAGCTCACCGCCCGGACTAGCGGGGGGCACAGATACGCAGTATTTT.

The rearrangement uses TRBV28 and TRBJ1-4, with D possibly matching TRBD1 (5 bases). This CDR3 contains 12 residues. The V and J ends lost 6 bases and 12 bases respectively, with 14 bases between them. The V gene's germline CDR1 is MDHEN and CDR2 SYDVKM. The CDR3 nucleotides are TGTGCCAGCAGCTCCTCGATAGGGGAACTGTTTTTT. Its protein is CASSSSIGELFF.

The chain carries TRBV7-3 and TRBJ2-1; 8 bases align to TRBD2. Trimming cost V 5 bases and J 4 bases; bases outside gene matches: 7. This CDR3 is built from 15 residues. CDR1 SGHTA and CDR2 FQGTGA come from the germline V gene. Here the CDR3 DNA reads TGTGCCAGCAGCGCCGGGACTAGGACATACAATGAGCAGTTCTTC. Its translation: CASSAGTRTYNEQFF.

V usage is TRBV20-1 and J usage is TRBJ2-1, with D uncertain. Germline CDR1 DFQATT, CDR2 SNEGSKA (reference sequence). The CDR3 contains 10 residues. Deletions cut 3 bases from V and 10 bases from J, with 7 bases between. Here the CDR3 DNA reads TGCAGTGCTAGGGAGAGGGAGCAGTTCTTC. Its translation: CSAREREQFF.

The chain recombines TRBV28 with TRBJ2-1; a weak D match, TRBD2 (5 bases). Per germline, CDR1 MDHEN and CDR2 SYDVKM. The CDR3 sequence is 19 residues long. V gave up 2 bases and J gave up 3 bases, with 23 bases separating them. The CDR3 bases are TGTGCCAGCAGTTTAAAGCCGACTCTGGCGGGCCCCCACTACAATGAGCAGTTCTTC. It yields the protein CASSLKPTLAGPHYNEQFF.

For the CDR3, the DNA is TGTGCCAGCAGCTTCTCGATTACCCGCAGGGGGCGCCGGACTGAAGCTTTCTTT. The encoded protein is CASSFSITRRGRRTEAFF. The chain joins TRBV13 to TRBJ1-1; 8 positions agree with TRBD1. The germline CDR1 and CDR2 sequences are PRHDT and FYEKMQ (reference sequence). With 3 bases clipped from V and 5 bases from J, the junction kept 17 bases outside the gene matches. The CDR3 spans 18 residues.

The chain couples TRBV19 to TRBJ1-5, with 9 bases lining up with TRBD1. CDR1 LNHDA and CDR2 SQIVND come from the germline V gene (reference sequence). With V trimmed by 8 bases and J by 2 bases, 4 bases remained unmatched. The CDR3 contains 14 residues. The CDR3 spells CASGGQGRNQPQHF. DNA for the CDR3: TGTGCCAGTGGGGGACAGGGTCGCAATCAGCCCCAGCATTTT.

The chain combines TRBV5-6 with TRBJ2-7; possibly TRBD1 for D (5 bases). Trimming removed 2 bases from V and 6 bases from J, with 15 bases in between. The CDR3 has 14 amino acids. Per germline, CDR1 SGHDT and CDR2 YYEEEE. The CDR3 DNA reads TGTGCCAGCAGCTTAGGGCGGTCAAGGGGCGAGCAGTACTTC. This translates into CASSLGRSRGEQYF.

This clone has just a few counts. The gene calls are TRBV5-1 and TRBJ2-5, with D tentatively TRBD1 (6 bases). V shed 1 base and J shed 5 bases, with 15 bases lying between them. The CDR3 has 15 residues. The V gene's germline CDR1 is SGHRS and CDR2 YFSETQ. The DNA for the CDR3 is TGCGCCAGCAGCTTGTATTCTGGGGGCCAGGAGACCCAGTACTTC. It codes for CASSLYSGGQETQYF.

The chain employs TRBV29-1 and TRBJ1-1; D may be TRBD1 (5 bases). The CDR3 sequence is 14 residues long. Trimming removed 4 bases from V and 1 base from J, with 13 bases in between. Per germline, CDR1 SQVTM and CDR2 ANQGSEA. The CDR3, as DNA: TGCAGCGTTGCGCGGGACTGGACGAACACTGAAGCTTTCTTT. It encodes CSVARDWTNTEAFF.

The CDR3 sequence is CSATGVLPLHF. DNA for the CDR3: TGCAGTGCAACAGGGGTTTTACCCCTCCACTTT. The chain links TRBV20-1 to TRBJ1-6; TRBD1 agrees at 7 bases. V lost 6 bases and J lost 12; bases outside the gene matches: 5. CDR1 and CDR2 (germline): DFQATT, SNEGSKA (reference sequence). This CDR3 region has 11 residues.

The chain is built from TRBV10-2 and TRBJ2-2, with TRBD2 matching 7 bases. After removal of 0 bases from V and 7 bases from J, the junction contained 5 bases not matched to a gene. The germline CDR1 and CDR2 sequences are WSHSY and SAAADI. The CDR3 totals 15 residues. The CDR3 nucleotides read TGCGCCAGCAGTGAGTCGCGGGAGTCGGACGGGGAGCTGTTTTTT. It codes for CASSESRESDGELFF.